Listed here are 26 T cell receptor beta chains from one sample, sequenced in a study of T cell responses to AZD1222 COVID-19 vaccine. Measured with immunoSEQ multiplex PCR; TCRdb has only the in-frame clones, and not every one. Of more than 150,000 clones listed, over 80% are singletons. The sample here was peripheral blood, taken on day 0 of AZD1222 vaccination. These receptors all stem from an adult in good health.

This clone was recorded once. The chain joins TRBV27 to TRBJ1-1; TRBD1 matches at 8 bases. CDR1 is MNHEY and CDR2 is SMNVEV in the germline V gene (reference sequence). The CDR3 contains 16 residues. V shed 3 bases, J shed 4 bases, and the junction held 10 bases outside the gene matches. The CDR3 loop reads CASSLSQGGLGTEAFF. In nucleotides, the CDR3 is TGTGCCAGCAGTTTGTCACAGGGGGGTCTCGGCACTGAAGCTTTCTTT.

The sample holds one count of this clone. CDR3 DNA: TGTGCCAGCATCCTTGGCGGCTACTCTGGAAACACCATATATTTT. It is translated as CASILGGYSGNTIYF. The V and J genes are TRBV7-9 and TRBJ1-3; D is uncertain. CDR1 is SEHNR, CDR2 FQNEAQ, per germline (reference sequence). This CDR3 region has 15 residues. V lost 7 bases, J lost 0 bases, and 13 bases lay in between.

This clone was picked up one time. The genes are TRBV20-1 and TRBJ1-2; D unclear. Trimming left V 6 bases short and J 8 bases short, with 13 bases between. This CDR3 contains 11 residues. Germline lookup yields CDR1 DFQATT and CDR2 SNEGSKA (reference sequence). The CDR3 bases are TGCAGTGCCGCCCAGAGCCGGGGCTACACCTTC. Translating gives CSAAQSRGYTF.

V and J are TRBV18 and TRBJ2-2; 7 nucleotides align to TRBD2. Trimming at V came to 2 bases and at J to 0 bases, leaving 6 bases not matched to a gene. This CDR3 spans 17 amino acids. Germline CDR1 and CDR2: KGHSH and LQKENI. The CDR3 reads CASSPSGRPANTGELFF. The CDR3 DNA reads TGTGCCAGCTCACCATCCGGGAGGCCAGCGAACACCGGGGAGCTGTTTTTT.

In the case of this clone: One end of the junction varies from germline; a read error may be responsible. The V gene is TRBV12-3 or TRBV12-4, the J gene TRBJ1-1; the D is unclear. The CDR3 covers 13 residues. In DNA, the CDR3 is TGTGCCAGCAGTCTAGCGGAGGGAACTGAAGCTTTCTTT. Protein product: CASSLAEGTEAFF.

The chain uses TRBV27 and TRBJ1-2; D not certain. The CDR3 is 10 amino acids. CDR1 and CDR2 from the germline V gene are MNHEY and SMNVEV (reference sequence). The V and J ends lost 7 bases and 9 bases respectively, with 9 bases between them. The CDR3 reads CASIGVSYTF. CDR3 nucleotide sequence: TGTGCCAGCATCGGGGTAAGCTACACCTTC.

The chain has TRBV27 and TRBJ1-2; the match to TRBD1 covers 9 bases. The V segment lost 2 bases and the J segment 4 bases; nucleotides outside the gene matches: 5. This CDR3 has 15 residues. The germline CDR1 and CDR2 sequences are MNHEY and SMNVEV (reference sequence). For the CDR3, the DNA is TGTGCCAGCAGTTTAGCGGGACAGGGAGGCTATGGCTACACCTTC. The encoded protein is CASSLAGQGGYGYTF.

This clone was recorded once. The CDR3 spells CASIFRGVSTDTQYF. The CDR3 region has the DNA TGCGCCAGCATCTTCAGGGGGGTCAGCACAGATACGCAGTATTTT. V gene TRBV10-1 combines with J gene TRBJ2-3; perhaps TRBD1 as D (7 bases). Germline CDR1 is WNHNN and CDR2 is SYGVQD (reference sequence). Trimming removed 7 bases at V and 0 bases at J, with 14 bases between. The CDR3 consists of 15 residues.

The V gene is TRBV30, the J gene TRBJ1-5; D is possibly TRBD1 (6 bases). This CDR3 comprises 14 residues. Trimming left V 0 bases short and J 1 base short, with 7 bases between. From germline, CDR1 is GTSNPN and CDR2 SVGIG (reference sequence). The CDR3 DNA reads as TGTGCCTGGAGTGTAAGGGGGAGCAATCAGCCCCAGCATTTT. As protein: CAWSVRGSNQPQHF.

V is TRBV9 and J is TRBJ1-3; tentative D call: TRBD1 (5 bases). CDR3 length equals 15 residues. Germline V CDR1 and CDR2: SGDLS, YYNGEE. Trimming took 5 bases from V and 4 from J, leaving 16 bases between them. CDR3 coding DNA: TGTGCCAGCAGAGCGGGACCCGAAGACGGAAACACCATATATTTT. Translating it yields CASRAGPEDGNTIYF.

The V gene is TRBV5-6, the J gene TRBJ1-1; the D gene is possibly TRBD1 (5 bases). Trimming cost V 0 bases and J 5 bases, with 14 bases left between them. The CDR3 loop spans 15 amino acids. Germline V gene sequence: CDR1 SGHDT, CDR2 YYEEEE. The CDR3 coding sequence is TGTGCCAGCAGCTTGGAACAGGCCCGAGGGACTGAAGCTTTCTTT. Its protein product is CASSLEQARGTEAFF.

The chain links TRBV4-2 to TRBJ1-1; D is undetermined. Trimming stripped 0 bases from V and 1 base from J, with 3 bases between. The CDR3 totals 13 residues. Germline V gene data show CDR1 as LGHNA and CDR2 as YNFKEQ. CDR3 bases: TGTGCCAGCAGCCAAGATAAGAACACTGAAGCTTTCTTT. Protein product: CASSQDKNTEAFF.

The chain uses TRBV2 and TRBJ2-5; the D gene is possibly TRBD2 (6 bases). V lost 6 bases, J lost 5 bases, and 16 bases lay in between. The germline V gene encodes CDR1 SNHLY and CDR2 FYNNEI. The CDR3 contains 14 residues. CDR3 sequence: CASSPREYLETQYF. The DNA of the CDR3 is TGTGCCAGCAGCCCACGGGAGTATCTGGAGACCCAGTACTTC.

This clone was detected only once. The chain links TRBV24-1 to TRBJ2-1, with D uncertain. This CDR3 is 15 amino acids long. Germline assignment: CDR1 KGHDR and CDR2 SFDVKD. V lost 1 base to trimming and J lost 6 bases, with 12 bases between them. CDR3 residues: CATSDFLGLSNEQFF. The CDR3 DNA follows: TGTGCCACCAGTGATTTTCTAGGGTTGAGCAATGAGCAGTTCTTC.

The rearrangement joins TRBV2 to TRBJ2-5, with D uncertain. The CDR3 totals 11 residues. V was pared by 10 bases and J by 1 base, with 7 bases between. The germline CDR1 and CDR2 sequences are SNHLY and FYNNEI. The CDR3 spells CATAGQETQYF. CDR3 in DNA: TGTGCCACCGCTGGCCAAGAGACCCAGTACTTC.

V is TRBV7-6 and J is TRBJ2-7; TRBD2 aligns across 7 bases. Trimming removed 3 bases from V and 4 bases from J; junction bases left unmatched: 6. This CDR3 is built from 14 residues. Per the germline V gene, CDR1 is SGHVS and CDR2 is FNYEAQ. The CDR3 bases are TGTGCCAGCAGCTTTACTAGCGAGGCTTACGAGCAGTACGTC. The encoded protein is CASSFTSEAYEQYV.

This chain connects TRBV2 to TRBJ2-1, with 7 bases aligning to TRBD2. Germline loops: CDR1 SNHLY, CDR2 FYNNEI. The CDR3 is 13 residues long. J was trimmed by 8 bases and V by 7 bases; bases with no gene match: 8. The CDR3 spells CASIGRVRDEQFF. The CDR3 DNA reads TGTGCCAGCATTGGGAGGGTGCGCGATGAGCAGTTCTTC.

The DNA for the CDR3 is TGTGCCAGCAGCTTAGCGCTGCGGGTAAGGACCGGGGAGCTGTTTTTT. It translates to CASSLALRVRTGELFF. The V gene is TRBV7-2, the J gene TRBJ2-2, with D perhaps matching TRBD2 (5 bases). V lost 0 bases and J lost 5, with 13 bases in between. Per germline, CDR1 SGHTA and CDR2 FQGNSA. The CDR3 is 16 amino acids.

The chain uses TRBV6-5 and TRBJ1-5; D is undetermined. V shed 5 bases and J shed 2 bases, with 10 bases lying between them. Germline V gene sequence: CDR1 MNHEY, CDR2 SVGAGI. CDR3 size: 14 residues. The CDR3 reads CASSNTYGNQPQHF. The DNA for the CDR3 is TGTGCCAGCAGTAATACCTATGGCAATCAGCCCCAGCATTTT.

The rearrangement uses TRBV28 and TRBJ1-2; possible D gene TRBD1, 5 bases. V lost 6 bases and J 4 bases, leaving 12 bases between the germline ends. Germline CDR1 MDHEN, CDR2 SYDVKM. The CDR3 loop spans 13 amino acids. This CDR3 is CASRTGTAYGYTF. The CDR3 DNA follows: TGTGCCAGCAGGACCGGGACCGCCTATGGCTACACCTTC.

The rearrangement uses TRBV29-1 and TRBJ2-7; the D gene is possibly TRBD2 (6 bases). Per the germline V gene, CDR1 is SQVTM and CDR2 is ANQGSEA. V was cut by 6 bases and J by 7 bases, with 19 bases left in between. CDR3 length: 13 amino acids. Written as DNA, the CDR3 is TGCAGCGTCCTCGAATTCGAGGCGGGGGAGCAGTACGTC. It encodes CSVLEFEAGEQYV.

The CDR3 bases are TGTGCCAGCGGCGCTGAAAGGAATTTGGATCAGCCCCAGCATTTT. As protein: CASGAERNLDQPQHF. The chain combines TRBV6-5 with TRBJ1-5; D unresolved. Trimming removed 8 bases from V and 5 bases from J, with 19 bases in between. The CDR3 runs 15 residues. In germline, CDR1 is MNHEY, CDR2 SVGAGI.

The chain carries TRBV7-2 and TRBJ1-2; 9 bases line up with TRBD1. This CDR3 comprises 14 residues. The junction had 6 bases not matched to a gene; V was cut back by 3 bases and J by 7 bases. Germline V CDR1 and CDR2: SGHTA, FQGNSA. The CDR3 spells CASSFQQGAAGYTF. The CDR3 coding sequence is TGTGCCAGCAGCTTCCAACAGGGGGCCGCTGGCTACACCTTC. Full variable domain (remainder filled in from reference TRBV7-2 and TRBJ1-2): GAGVSQSPSNKVTEKGKDVELRCDPISGHTALYWYRQSLGQGLEFLIYFQGNSAPDKSGLPSDRFSAERTGGSVSTLTIQRTQQEDSAVYLCASSFQQGAAGYTFGSGTRLTVV.

The CDR3 is CASSVGQGNSPLHF. CDR3 nucleotide sequence: TGTGCCAGCAGTGTCGGACAGGGGAACTCACCCCTCCACTTT. This rearrangement joins TRBV27 to TRBJ1-6, with 9 bases matching TRBD1. The length of the CDR3 is 14 residues. The ends lost 5 bases at V and 10 bases at J; junction bases unmatched: 6. CDR1 and CDR2 (germline): MNHEY, SMNVEV (reference sequence).

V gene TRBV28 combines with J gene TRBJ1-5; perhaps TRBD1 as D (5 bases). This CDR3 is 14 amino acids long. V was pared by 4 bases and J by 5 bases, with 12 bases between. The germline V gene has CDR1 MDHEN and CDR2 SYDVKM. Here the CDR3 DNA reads TGTGCCAGCAGTTCCGGGGGAGGCCATCAGCCCCAGCATTTT. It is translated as CASSSGGGHQPQHF.

CDR3 amino acids: CASSQAGQGSGNQPQHF. Written as DNA, the CDR3 is TGTGCCAGCAGCCAAGCAGGACAGGGTAGCGGCAATCAGCCCCAGCATTTT. The chain recombines TRBV4-2 with TRBJ1-5; 8 bases line up with TRBD1. Germline V CDR1 and CDR2: LGHNA, YNFKEQ. The junction had 7 bases not matched to a gene; V was cut back by 1 base and J by 2 bases. This CDR3 has 17 residues.